This is a list of T cell receptor beta chains from one sample in a study of cytomegalovirus exposure and HLA in healthy donors. The repertoire was sequenced with immunoSEQ multiplex PCR; TCRdb's copy has only in-frame clones and lacks some. The table has 99,000 or so clones, around four fifths seen once. The specimen sequenced was PBMCs. The origin of the receptors is a man aged 30 to 39 in good health and CMV-seronegative. CDR3s include the opening cysteine and the closing phenylalanine or tryptophan. Each record gives: CDR3 DNA, CDR3 protein, clone size, J gene, D gene, V gene. The D gene is left open where the match is weak. The size entry is marked missing in some rows and otherwise reads once, few, many or a size class.

TGCGCCAGCAGCCAAGACGAATGGTATCCAGGGTGGGCCTACGAGCAGTACTTC CASSQDEWYPGWAYEQYF - TRBJ2-7 - TRBV4-1
TGTGCCAGCAGCCCCTCCCCCGGGACAGGATATGGCTACACCTTC CASSPSPGTGYGYTF - TRBJ1-2 TRBD1 TRBV9
TGTGCCAGCAGCTTCCGGGGGGGTAGCCCCGGGGAGCTGTTTTTT CASSFRGGSPGELFF - TRBJ2-2 TRBD2 TRBV7-8
TGCGCCAGCAGCCAAGCTGCACTAGCGGGACCAGAAGAGACCCAGTACTTC CASSQAALAGPEETQYF - TRBJ2-5 TRBD2 TRBV4-1
TGCACCAGCAGCCGGCGGGGGTCCTACAATGAGCAGTTCTTC CTSSRRGSYNEQFF few TRBJ2-1 - TRBV1
TGTGCCAGCAGCCGGAGGTGGGCCGATAATGAGCAGTTCTTC CASSRRWADNEQFF - TRBJ2-1 - TRBV14
TGTGCCACCAGCAGGGGTACCTTTGATGGGCACACTGAAGCTTTCTTT CATSRGTFDGHTEAFF - TRBJ1-1 - TRBV15
TGTGCCATCAGGGAAATGGGGACAGCGAACACCGGGGAGCTGTTTTTT CAIREMGTANTGELFF - TRBJ2-2 TRBD1 TRBV10-3
TGCGCCAGCAGTCAACCGAATCACAAGATCCTCACCGGGGAGCTGTTTTTT CASSQPNHKILTGELFF - TRBJ2-2 - TRBV23-1
TGTGCCAGCATCGATGACGGTCACTCAGGTGAGCAGTTCTTC CASIDDGHSGEQFF - TRBJ2-1 - TRBV2
TGTGCCAGCAGGATAGCGGGAGGGCCCGGGGAGCAGTACTTC CASRIAGGPGEQYF - TRBJ2-7 TRBD2 TRBV6-1
TGTGCCAGCAGTGAAACTAGCTCCGAGCAGTACTTC CASSETSSEQYF once TRBJ2-7 - TRBV25-1
TGTGCCAGCAGCGTATTTGCAGGCAGTAATGAAAAACTGTTTTTT CASSVFAGSNEKLFF - TRBJ1-4 - TRBV9
TGTGCCAGTAGTATATCGGGAGTCCCCTACGAGCAGTACTTC CASSISGVPYEQYF - TRBJ2-7 - TRBV19
TGCGCCAGCAGCCAAGATAAGGATGGGCTTTACGAGCAGTACTTC CASSQDKDGLYEQYF - TRBJ2-7 - TRBV4-3
TGTGCCAGCAACAAAGGGACAGAGAAGCAGCCCCAGCATTTT CASNKGTEKQPQHF - TRBJ1-5 TRBD1 TRBV6-6
TGTGCCAGCAGCCCGGGGTCCTATGGCTACACCTTC CASSPGSYGYTF - TRBJ1-2 - TRBV7-9
TGCGCCAGCAGCCATTCTAGGACAGCCGACTATGGCTACACCTTC CASSHSRTADYGYTF - TRBJ1-2 - TRBV4-3
TGTGCCAGCAGCAATCAGGGGGATAGCAATCAGCCCCAGCATTTT CASSNQGDSNQPQHF - TRBJ1-5 TRBD1 TRBV6-6
TGTGCCTGGAGTAGCGGGAGCGGGTACGAGCAGTACTTC CAWSSGSGYEQYF - TRBJ2-7 TRBD2 TRBV30
TGTGCCAGCAGTTATGCTAGCGGGGGGACACAAGAGACCCAGTACTTC CASSYASGGTQETQYF - TRBJ2-5 TRBD2 TRBV6-6
TGTGCCAGCAGTTTATCTCTCGGTTACAATGAGCAGTTCTTC CASSLSLGYNEQFF - TRBJ2-1 - TRBV28
TGTGCCAGCAGCTTAGGTTTCGCAGGCAACTATGGCTACACCTTC CASSLGFAGNYGYTF - TRBJ1-2 - TRBV7-2
TGTGCCAGCTCACCACTCCAGGGCCTCCTTCCCTACGAGCAGTACTTC CASSPLQGLLPYEQYF - TRBJ2-7 - TRBV18
TGTGCCAGCAGCAAAGGGACAGGGGGCACAGATACGCAGTATTTT CASSKGTGGTDTQYF - TRBJ2-3 TRBD1 TRBV9
TGCGCCAGCAGCCCTGCTTATACAGGGGACACTGAAGCTTTCTTT CASSPAYTGDTEAFF - TRBJ1-1 TRBD1 TRBV5-1
TGTGCCAGCCGACAGTCGTACGAGCAGTACTTC CASRQSYEQYF few TRBJ2-7 - TRBV6-5
TGTGCCAGCAGTTACTTGACAGCTGAAGCTTTCTTT CASSYLTAEAFF - TRBJ1-1 - TRBV6-6
TGTGCCAGCAGCCCACTAGCGGGAGTAATGGGCCACTACGAGCAGTACTTC CASSPLAGVMGHYEQYF - TRBJ2-7 TRBD2 TRBV7-6
TGTGCCACCAGCAGACCCGGGACTAGCGCGATCGAGCAGTACTTC CATSRPGTSAIEQYF - TRBJ2-7 TRBD2 TRBV15
TGCAGCGCCCGACTAGCGGGAGGGAATGAGCAGTTCTTC CSARLAGGNEQFF - TRBJ2-1 TRBD2 TRBV29-1
TGTGCCAGCAGCCGGGACAGGGAAGGCTATGGCTACACCTTC CASSRDREGYGYTF - TRBJ1-2 TRBD1 TRBV5-4
TGTGCCAGCAGCTCCACCAGGGTACTCCCTGAAGCTTTCTTT CASSSTRVLPEAFF - TRBJ1-1 - TRBV7-8
TGTGCCAGCTCACCAAGCTCGGCAGGGGAGTTTGGCTACACCTTC CASSPSSAGEFGYTF - TRBJ1-2 - TRBV18
TGCGCCAGCAGAACTCGCGCCGGGACAGCTATGTTAAGCTCCTACGAGCAGTACTTC CASRTRAGTAMLSSYEQYF - TRBJ2-7 TRBD1 TRBV4-3
TGTGCCGGCGGGGGGATCTATAGCAATCAGCCCCAGCATTTT CAGGGIYSNQPQHF once TRBJ1-5 - TRBV19
TGTGCCAGCAGCTTAGGAGGGCTTACGAACACCGGGGAGCTGTTTTTT CASSLGGLTNTGELFF - TRBJ2-2 - TRBV7-6
TGTGCCAGCAGTGAAGGTGGCTCAGGGGGCCGTTCACCCCTCCACTTT CASSEGGSGGRSPLHF once TRBJ1-6 TRBD1 TRBV6-1
TGTGCCAGCAGTTACTCTATGACAGGGGGTAGGAATGAGCAGTTCTTC CASSYSMTGGRNEQFF - TRBJ2-1 TRBD1 TRBV6-6
TGTGCCAGCAGTCCCTCTTATACAGGTTTGATGAACACTGAAGCTTTCTTT CASSPSYTGLMNTEAFF few TRBJ1-1 - TRBV27
TGTGCCAGCAGTTATGAGGACAGATACTACAATGAGCAGTTCTTC CASSYEDRYYNEQFF - TRBJ2-1 - TRBV6-9
TGTGCCAGCAGCGTAGGGTACTACGAGAGGGTCGAGCAGTACTTC CASSVGYYERVEQYF - TRBJ2-7 - TRBV9
TGTGCTAGTGGTTCCGACCCGACAGTACCAAATTCACCCCTCCACTTT CASGSDPTVPNSPLHF - TRBJ1-6 - TRBV12-5
TGCGCCAGCAGCTTTACCTCTGCGGACAGGGGATCTGAAGCTTTCTTT CASSFTSADRGSEAFF - TRBJ1-1 TRBD1 TRBV5-1
TGCGCCAGCAGCACTATGGACAGTCTGGGCACAGATACGCAGTATTTT CASSTMDSLGTDTQYF - TRBJ2-3 - TRBV5-1
TGCGCCAGCAGCCTCAGGGGAGCCGGGGCCAACGTCCTGACTTTC CASSLRGAGANVLTF - TRBJ2-6 - TRBV4-3
TGTGCCAGCAGCTTCGGGGGCTCCTATAATTCACCCCTCCACTTT CASSFGGSYNSPLHF - TRBJ1-6 - TRBV7-2
TGTGCCAGCAGCTTAGTGGGGGGCCAAGAGACCCAGTACTTC CASSLVGGQETQYF - TRBJ2-5 - TRBV7-2
TGCGCCAGCAGCTTGGAATCCACAGGCCAGGGGTGGGGCTACACCTTC CASSLESTGQGWGYTF - TRBJ1-2 - TRBV5-1
TGTGCTAGTGGTTGGGGGACTAGCGGGAGCCAAGAGACCCAGTACTTC CASGWGTSGSQETQYF once TRBJ2-5 TRBD2 TRBV12-5
TGCGCCAGCAGTGATGGAGCGGGAGGCTTAGCAGATACGCAGTATTTT CASSDGAGGLADTQYF - TRBJ2-3 TRBD2 TRBV10-1
TGTGCCAGCAGCTTGAACAGGGGGCAAGAGTATGGCTACACCTTC CASSLNRGQEYGYTF few TRBJ1-2 TRBD1 TRBV13